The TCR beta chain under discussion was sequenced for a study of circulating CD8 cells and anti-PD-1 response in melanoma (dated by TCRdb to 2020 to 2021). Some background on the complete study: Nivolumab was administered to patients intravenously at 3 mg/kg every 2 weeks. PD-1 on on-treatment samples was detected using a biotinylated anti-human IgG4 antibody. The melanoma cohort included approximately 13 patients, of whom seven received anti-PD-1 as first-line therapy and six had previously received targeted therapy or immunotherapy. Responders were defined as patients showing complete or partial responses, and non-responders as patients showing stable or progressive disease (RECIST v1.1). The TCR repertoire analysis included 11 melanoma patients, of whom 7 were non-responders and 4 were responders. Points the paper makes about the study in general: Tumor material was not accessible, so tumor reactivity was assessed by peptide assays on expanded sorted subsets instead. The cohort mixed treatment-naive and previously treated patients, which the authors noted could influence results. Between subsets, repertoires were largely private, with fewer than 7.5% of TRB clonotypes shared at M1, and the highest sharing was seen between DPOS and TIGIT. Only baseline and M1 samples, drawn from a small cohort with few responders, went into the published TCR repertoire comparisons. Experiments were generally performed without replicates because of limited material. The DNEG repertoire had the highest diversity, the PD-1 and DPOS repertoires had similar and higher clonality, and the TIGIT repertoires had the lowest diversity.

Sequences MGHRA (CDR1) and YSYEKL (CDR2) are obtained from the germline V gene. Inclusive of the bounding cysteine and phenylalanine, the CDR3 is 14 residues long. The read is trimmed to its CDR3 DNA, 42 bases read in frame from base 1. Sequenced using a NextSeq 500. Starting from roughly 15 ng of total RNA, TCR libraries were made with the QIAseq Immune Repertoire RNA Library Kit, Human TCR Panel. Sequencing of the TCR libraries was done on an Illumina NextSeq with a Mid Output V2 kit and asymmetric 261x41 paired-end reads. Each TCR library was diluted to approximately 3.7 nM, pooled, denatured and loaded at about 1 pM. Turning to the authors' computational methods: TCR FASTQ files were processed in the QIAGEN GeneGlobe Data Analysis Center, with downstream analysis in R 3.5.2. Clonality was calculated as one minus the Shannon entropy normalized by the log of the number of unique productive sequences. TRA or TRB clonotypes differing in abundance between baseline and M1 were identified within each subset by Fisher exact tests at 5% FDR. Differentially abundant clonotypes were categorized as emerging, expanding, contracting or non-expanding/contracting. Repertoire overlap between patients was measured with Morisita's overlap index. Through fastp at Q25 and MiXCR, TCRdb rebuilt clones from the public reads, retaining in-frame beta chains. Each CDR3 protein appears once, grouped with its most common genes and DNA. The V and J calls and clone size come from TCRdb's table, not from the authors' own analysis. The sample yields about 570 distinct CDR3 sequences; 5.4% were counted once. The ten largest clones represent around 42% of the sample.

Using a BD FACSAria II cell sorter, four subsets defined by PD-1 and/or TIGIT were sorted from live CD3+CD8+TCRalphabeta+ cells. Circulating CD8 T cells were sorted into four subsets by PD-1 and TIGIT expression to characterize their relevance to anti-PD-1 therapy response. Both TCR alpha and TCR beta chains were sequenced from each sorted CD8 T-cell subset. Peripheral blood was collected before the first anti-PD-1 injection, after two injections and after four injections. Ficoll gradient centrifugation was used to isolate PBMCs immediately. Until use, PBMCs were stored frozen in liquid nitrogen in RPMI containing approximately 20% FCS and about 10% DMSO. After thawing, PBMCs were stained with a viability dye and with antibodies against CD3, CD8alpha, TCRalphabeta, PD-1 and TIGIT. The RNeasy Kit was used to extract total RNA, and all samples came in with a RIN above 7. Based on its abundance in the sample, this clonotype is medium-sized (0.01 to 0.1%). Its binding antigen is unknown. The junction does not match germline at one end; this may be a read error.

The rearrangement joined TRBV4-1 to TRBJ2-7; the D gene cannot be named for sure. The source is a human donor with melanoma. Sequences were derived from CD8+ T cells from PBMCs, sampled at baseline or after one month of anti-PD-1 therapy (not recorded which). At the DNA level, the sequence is TGCGCCAGCAGCCAAGGAGACCGTAGCTACGAGCAGTACTTT. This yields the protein CASSQGDRSYEQYF.